This is a list of T cell receptor beta chains from one sample in a study of CXCR3-negative and CXCR3-positive naive CD8 T cells. One entry per CDR3 protein, without DNA, is what TCRdb gives after re-calling the 5' RACE reads. This table lists about 50,000 distinct CDR3 sequences. The material sequenced was naive CXCR3+ CD8+ T cells from blood. The source is a human donor in good health. Some clones in this sample may be carry-over from other donors' samples. The CDR3 runs from the conserved cysteine through the conserved F or W.

TRBJ2-7,TRBV12-3/TRBV12-4,CASSLTGPYEQYF
TRBJ2-6,TRBV28,CASHPGQSSGANVLTF
TRBJ2-1,TRBV2,CASSDFTGVILNEQFF
TRBJ2-1,TRBV11-3,CASSLQRGGYNEQFF
TRBJ2-1,TRBV4-3,CASSQAMWSTYNEQFF
TRBJ2-7,TRBV29-1,CSVEDSGPEQYF
TRBJ2-2,TRBV13,CASSQGTTNTGELFF
TRBJ2-7,TRBV6-5,CASSTGVEQYF
TRBJ2-2,TRBV5-5,CASSLAGQANTGELFF
TRBJ1-6,TRBV9,CASSVVGRNSPLHF
TRBJ2-1,TRBV6-2/TRBV6-3,CASSNRDYSYNEQFF
TRBJ2-1,TRBV29-1,CSVVGGYNEQFF
TRBJ2-3,TRBV20-1,CSARSRWPGPSTDTQYF
TRBJ2-7,TRBV19,CASIVKEGAYEQYF
TRBJ2-7,TRBV6-5,CASRGQGSAGEQYF
TRBJ2-5,TRBV24-1,CATSDPHDRVPETQYF
TRBJ2-1,TRBV27,CASSLNGGPYNEQFF
TRBJ2-7,TRBV27,CASSKDTPSEQYF
TRBJ2-7,TRBV20-1,CSARDPLFPYEQYF
TRBJ2-1,TRBV7-3,CASSQGLAGYNEQFF
TRBJ2-2,TRBV6-4,CASSDSSRHTGELFF
TRBJ2-7,TRBV4-3,CASSQDRGIGYEQYF
TRBJ2-1,TRBV29-1,CSAVIAGGSDEQFF
TRBJ2-1,TRBV27,CASSYLAGGLNEQFF
TRBJ2-2,TRBV7-9,CASSPNRMNTGELFF
TRBJ2-2,TRBV2,CASSVSEGANTGELFF
TRBJ2-7,TRBV20-1,CSFRELYEQYF
TRBJ2-7,TRBV7-2,CASSDGPGLTYEQYF
TRBJ2-1,TRBV7-9,CASSSHLAYEQFF
TRBJ2-1,TRBV4-1,CASSRGHGGSYNEQFF
TRBJ2-1,TRBV3-1,CASSQIDWTLDEQFF
TRBJ1-1,TRBV6-2/TRBV6-3,CASSRHGTVGLNTEAFF
TRBJ2-7,TRBV7-9,CASSTLRTSGSSYEQYF
TRBJ1-5,TRBV10-3,CAIEDRDNNQPQHF
TRBJ2-2,TRBV7-3,CASSLTFWVIRTGELFF
TRBJ1-1,TRBV7-9,CASSPLQGRGRGDTEAFF
TRBJ2-7,TRBV20-1,CSAQSSRNYEQYF
TRBJ2-3,TRBV4-2,CASSLQASGNTQYF
TRBJ1-3,TRBV4-3,CASSQGSAARNTIYF
TRBJ2-1,TRBV2,CATGLTPETGHYNEQFF
TRBJ2-7,TRBV29-1,CSVRLAGSYEQYF
TRBJ2-7,TRBV7-9,CASSPRQGANSYEQYF
TRBJ2-7,TRBV20-1,CSASGSTYEQYF
TRBJ2-5,TRBV27,CASSPSAAETRYF
TRBJ1-1,TRBV12-3/TRBV12-4,CASSLSLGQGPAEAFF
TRBJ2-5,TRBV27,CASSSIAGEETQYF